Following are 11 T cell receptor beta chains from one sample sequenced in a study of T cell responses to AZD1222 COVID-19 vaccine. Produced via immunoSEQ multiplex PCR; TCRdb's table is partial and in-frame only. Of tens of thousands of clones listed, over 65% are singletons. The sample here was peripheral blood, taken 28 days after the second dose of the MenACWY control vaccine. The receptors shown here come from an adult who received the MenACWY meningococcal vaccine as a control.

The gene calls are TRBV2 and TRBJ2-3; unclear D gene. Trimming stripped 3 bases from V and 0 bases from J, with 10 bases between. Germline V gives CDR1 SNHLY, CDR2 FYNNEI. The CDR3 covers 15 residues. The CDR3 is CASSERTVSTDTQYF. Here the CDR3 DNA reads TGTGCCAGCAGTGAGAGGACGGTTAGCACAGATACGCAGTATTTT.

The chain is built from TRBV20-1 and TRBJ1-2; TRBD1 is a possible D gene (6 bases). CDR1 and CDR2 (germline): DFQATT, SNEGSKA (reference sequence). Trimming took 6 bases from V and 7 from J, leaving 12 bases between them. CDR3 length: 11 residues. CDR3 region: CSASTGSGYTF. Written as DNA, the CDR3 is TGCAGTGCCTCCACAGGGAGTGGCTACACCTTC.

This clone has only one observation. The CDR3, as DNA: TGTGCCAGCAGTCCTCGGACAGGGATCACTGAAGCTTTCTTT. Translation gives CASSPRTGITEAFF. V gene TRBV28 combines with J gene TRBJ1-1; 8 nucleotides align to TRBD1. The CDR3 has 14 amino acids. V was pared by 5 bases and J by 4 bases, with 6 bases of the junction left unmatched. Looked up from germline, CDR1 is MDHEN and CDR2 is SYDVKM.

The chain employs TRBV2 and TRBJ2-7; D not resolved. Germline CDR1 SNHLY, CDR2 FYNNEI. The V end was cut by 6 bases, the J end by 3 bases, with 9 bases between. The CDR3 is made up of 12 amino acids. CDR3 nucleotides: TGTGCCAGCAGATCCGGGTTCTACGAGCAGTACTTC. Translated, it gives CASRSGFYEQYF.

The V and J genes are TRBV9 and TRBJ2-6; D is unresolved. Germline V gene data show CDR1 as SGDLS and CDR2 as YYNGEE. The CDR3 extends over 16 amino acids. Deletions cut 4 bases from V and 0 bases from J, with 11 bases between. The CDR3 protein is CASSPRTLSGANVLTF. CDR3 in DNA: TGTGCCAGCAGCCCCCGGACGCTCTCTGGGGCCAACGTCCTGACTTTC. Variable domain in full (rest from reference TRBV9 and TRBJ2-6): DSGVTQTPKHLITATGQRVTLRCSPRSGDLSVYWYQQSLDQGLQFLIQYYNGEERAKGNILERFSAQQFPDLHSELNLSSLELGDSALYFCASSPRTLSGANVLTFGAGSRLTVL.

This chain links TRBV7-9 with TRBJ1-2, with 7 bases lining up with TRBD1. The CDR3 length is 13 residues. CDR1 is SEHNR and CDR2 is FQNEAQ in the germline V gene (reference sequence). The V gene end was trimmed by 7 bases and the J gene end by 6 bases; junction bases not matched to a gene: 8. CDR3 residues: CASTTGTAHGYTF. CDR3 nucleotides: TGTGCCAGCACAACCGGGACAGCCCATGGCTACACCTTC.

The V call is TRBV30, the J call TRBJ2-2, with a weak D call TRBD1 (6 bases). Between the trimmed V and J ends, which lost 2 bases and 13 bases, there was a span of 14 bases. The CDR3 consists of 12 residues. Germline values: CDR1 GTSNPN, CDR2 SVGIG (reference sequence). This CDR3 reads CAWSSQGQWLFF. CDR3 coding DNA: TGTGCCTGGAGTTCTCAGGGGCAGTGGCTGTTTTTT.

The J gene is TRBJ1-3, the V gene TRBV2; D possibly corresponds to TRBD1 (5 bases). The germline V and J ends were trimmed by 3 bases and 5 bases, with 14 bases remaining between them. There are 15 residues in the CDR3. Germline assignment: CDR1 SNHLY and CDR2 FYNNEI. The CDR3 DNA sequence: TGTGCCAGCAGTGAGCGGAGGGGCCGCCGAAACACCATATATTTT. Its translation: CASSERRGRRNTIYF.

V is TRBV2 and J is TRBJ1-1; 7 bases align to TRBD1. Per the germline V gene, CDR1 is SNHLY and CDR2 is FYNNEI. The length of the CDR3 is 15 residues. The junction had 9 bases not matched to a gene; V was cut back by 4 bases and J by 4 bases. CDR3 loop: CASSARGPGITEAFF. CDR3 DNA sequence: TGTGCCAGCAGTGCAAGGGGGCCGGGTATCACTGAAGCTTTCTTT.

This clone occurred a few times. CDR3 region: CSVAPQGKETQYF. The CDR3 DNA is TGCAGCGTTGCCCCCCAAGGGAAGGAGACCCAGTACTTC. V and J are TRBV29-1 and TRBJ2-5; no clear D. CDR3 length: 13 residues. Trimming cost V 4 bases and J 5 bases, with 14 bases left between them. From germline, CDR1 is SQVTM and CDR2 ANQGSEA. The variable domain in full, with the rest retrieved from reference TRBV29-1 and TRBJ2-5, is SAVISQKPSRDICQRGTSLTIQCQVDSQVTMMFWYRQQPGQSLTLIATANQGSEATYESGFVIDKFPISRPNLTFSTLTVSNMSPEDSSIYLCSVAPQGKETQYFGPGTRLLVL.

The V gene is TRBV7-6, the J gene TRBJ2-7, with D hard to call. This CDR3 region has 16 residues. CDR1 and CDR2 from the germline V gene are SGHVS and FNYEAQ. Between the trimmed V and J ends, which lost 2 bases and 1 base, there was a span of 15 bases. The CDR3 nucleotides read TGTGCCAGCAGCTTAATGGATGCACTCTCATCCTACGAGCAGTACTTC. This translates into CASSLMDALSSYEQYF.